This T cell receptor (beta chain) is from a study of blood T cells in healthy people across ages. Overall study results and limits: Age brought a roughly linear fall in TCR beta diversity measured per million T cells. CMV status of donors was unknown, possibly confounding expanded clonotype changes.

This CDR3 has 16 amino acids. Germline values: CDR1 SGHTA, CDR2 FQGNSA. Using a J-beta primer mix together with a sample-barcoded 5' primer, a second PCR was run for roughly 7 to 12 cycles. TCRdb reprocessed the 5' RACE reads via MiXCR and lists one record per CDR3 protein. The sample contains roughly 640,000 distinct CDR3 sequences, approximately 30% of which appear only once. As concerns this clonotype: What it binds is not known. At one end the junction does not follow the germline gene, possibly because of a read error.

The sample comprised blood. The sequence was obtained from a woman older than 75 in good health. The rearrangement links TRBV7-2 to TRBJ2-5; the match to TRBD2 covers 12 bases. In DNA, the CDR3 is TGTGCCAGCAGTTTAGCGACTAGCGGGGGCAGGGAGACCCAGTACTTC. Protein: CASSLATSGGRETQYF. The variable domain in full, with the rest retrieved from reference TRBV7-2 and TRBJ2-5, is GAGVSQSPSNKVTEKGKDVELRCDPISGHTALYWYRQSLGQGLEFLIYFQGNSAPDKSGLPSDRFSAERTGGSVSTLTIQRTQQEDSAVYLCASSLATSGGRETQYFGPGTRLLVL.